This T cell receptor (beta chain) originates from a study of shared clonotypes between healthy human individuals. Study at large: The study enrolled two women and three men aged 18 to 49. Per donor, CD8 memory used one plate, CD8 naive used two, CD4 memory used three and CD4 naive used three.

This CDR3 spans 17 amino acids. The germline V gene has CDR1 SGHDT and CDR2 YYEEEE. The V gene lost 2 bases and the J gene lost 2 bases, with 18 bases spanning the gap. Original handling: ImmunoSEQ supplied junction-only sequences lacking quality scores, so filtering was different. Here immunoSEQ multiplex PCR was the method, and the copy in TCRdb shows in-frame clones only, minus some. D and trimming were read from the DNA, whereas the V and J calls and clone size are those reported in that table. The table has 2 million to 3 million clones, approximately 92% seen once. Concerning this clone itself: No antigen is known for it.

General observations from the study: Estimated richness was generally greater in naive than memory subsets.

This receptor was taken from a man between 18 and 29 years old in good health. This sequence joins TRBV5-6 and TRBJ2-3, with a tentative D call TRBD1 (6 bases). Sequencing was done on a sample of naive CD4+ T cells sorted from blood. Noted subset: CD45RA+ positively selected. Here the CDR3 DNA reads TGTGCCAGCAGCTTAGAGGTTGTAGGGGGATACACAGATACGCAGTATTTT. Amino acid sequence: CASSLEVVGGYTDTQYF.